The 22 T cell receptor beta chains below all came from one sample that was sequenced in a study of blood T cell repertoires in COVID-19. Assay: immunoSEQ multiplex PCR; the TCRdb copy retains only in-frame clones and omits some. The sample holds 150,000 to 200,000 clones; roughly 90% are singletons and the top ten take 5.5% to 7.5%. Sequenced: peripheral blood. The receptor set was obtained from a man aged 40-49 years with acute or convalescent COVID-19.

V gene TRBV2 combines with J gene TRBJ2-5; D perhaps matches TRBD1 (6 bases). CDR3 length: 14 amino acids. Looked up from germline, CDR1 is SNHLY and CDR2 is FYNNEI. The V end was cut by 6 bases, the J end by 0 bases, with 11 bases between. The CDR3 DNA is TGTGCCAGCAGAAAAGGACAGTACCAAGAGACCCAGTACTTC. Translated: CASRKGQYQETQYF.

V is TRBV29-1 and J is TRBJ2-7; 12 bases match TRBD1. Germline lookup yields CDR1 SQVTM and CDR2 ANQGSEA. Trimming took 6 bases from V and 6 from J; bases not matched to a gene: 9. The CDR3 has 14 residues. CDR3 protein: CSVNAGTGGGEQYF. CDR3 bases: TGCAGCGTAAATGCCGGGACAGGGGGCGGCGAGCAGTACTTC.

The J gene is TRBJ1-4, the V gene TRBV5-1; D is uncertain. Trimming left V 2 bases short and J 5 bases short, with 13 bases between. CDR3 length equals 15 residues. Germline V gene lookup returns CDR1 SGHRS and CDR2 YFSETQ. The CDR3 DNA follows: TGCGCCAGCAGCTTACAAGCGGGCCGAAATGAAAAACTGTTTTTT. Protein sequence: CASSLQAGRNEKLFF. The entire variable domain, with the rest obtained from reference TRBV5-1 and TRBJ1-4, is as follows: KAGVTQTPRYLIKTRGQQVTLSCSPISGHRSVSWYQQTPGQGLQFLFEYFSETQRNKGNFPGRFSGRQFSNSRSEMNVSTLELGDSALYLCASSLQAGRNEKLFFGSGTQLSVL.

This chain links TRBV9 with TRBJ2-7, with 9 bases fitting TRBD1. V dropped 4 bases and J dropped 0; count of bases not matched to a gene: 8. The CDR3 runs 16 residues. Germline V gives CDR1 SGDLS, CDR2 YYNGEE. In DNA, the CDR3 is TGTGCCAGCAGCCACACGGGACAGGGAGCCTCCTACGAGCAGTACTTC. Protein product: CASSHTGQGASYEQYF.

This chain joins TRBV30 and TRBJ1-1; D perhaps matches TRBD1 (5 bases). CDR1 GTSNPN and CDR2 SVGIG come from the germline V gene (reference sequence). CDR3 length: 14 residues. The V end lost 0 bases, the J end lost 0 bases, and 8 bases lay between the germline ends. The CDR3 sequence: CAWSVGGLNTEAFF. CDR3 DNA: TGTGCCTGGAGTGTGGGGGGACTGAACACTGAAGCTTTCTTT.

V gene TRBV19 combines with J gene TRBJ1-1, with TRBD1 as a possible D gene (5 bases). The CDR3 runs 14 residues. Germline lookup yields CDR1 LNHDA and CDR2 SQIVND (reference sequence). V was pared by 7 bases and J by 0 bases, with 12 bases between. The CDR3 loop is CASTNQGVNTEAFF. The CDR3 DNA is TGTGCCAGTACCAACCAGGGCGTGAACACTGAAGCTTTCTTT. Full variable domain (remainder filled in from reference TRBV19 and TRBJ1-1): DGGITQSPKYLFRKEGQNVTLSCEQNLNHDAMYWYRQDPGQGLRLIYYSQIVNDFQKGDIAEGYSVSREKKESFPLTVTSAQKNPTAFYLCASTNQGVNTEAFFGQGTRLTVV.

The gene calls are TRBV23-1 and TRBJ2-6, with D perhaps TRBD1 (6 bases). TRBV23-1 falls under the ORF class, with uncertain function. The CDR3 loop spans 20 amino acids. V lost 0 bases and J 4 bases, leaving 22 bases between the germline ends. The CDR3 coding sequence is TGCGCCAGCAGTCAATCGGGCAGGGGTTACCTCTCCTTAGGGGCCAACGTCCTGACTTTC. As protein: CASSQSGRGYLSLGANVLTF.

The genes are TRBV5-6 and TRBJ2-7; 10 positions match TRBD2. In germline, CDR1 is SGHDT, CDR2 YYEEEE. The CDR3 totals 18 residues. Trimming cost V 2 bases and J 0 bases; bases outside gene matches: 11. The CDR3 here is CASSFTSGATGYSYEQYF. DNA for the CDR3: TGTGCCAGCAGCTTTACTAGCGGGGCCACCGGGTACTCCTACGAGCAGTACTTC.

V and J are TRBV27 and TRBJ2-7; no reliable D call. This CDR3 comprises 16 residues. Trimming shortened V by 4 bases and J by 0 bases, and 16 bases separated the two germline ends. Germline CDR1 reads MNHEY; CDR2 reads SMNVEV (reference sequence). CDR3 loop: CASSSVRQEDSYEQYF. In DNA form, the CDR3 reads TGTGCCAGCAGTTCAGTACGTCAGGAAGACTCCTACGAGCAGTACTTC.

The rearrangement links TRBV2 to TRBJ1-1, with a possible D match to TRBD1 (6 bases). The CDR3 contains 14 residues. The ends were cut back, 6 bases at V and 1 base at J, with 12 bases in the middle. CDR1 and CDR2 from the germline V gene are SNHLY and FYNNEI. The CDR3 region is CASSSQGSNTEAFF. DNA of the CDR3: TGTGCCAGCAGCTCCCAGGGGTCGAACACTGAAGCTTTCTTT.

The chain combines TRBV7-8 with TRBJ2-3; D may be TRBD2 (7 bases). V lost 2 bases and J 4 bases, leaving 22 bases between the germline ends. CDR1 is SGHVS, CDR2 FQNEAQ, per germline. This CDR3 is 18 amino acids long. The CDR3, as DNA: TGTGCCAGCAGCTTACGGGGCGGCGCGGGGGCGTTCCCAGATACGCAGTATTTT. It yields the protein CASSLRGGAGAFPDTQYF.

The CDR3 loop is CASSFRGTEAFF. The CDR3, as DNA: TGTGCCAGCAGTTTTAGAGGCACTGAAGCTTTCTTT. This sequence joins TRBV27 and TRBJ1-1; no definite D call. V lost 3 bases and J lost 4, with 6 bases in between. Looked up from germline, CDR1 is MNHEY and CDR2 is SMNVEV (reference sequence). The CDR3 extends over 12 amino acids.

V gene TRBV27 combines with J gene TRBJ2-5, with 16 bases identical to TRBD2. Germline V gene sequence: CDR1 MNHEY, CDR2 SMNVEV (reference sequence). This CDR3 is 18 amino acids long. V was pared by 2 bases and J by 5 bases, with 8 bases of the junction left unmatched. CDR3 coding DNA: TGTGCCAGCAGTTTAGACGGGACTAGCGGGGGGGCCTCGGAGACCCAGTACTTC. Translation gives CASSLDGTSGGASETQYF.

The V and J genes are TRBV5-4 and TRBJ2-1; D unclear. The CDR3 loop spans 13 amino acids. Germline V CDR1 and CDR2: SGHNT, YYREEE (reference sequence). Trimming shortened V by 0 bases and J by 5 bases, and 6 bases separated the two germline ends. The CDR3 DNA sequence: TGTGCCAGCAGCTTGGCGCTAGACAATGAGCAGTTCTTC. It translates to CASSLALDNEQFF.

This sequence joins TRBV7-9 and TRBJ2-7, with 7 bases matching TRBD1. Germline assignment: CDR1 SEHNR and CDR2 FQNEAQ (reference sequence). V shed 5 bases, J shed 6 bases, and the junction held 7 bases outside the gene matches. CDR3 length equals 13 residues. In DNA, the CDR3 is TGTGCCAGCAGCCCCACAGGGGATTCCGAGCAGTACTTC. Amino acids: CASSPTGDSEQYF.

The CDR3 bases are TGTGCCAGCAGTGGGGACAGGGGGCCGCGGGATGAGCAGTTCTTC. Amino acids: CASSGDRGPRDEQFF. This chain uses TRBV6-4 with TRBJ2-1; 12 bases map to TRBD1. V lost 4 bases, J lost 8 bases, and 6 bases stayed unmatched. This CDR3 contains 15 residues. Germline V gives CDR1 MRHNA, CDR2 SNTAGT.

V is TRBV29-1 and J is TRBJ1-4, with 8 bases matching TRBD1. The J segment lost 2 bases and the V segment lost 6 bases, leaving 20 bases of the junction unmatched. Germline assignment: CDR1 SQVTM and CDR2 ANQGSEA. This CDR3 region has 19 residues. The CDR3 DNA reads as TGCAGCGTACGTACGCCTCTCGGACAGGGCGATGGGACTAATGAAAAACTGTTTTTT. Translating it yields CSVRTPLGQGDGTNEKLFF.

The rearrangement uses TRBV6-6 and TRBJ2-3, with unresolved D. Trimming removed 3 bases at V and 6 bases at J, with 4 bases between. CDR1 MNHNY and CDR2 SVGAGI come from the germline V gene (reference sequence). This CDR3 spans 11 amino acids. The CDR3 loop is CASSYQDTQYF. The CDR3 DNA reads TGTGCCAGCAGTTATCAGGATACGCAGTATTTT.

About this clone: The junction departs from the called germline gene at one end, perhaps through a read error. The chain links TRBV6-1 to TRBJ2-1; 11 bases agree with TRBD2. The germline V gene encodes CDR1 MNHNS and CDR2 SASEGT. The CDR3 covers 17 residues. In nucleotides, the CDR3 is TGTGCCAGCAGGGAAGACCGCCGACTAGCGGGGTACAATGAGCAGTTCTTC. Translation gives CASREDRRLAGYNEQFF.

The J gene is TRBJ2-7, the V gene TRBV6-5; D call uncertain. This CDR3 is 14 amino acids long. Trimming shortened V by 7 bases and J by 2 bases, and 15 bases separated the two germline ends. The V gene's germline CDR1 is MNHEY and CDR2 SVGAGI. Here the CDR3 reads CASNVVHPPYEQYF. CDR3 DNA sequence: TGTGCCAGCAACGTAGTTCACCCCCCCTACGAGCAGTACTTC.

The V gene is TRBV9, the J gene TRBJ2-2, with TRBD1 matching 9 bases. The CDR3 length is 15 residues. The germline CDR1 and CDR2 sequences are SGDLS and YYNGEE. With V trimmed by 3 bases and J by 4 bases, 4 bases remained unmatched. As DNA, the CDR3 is TGTGCCAGCAGCGAGACAGGGGGAGTCACCGGGGAGCTGTTTTTT. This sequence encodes CASSETGGVTGELFF.

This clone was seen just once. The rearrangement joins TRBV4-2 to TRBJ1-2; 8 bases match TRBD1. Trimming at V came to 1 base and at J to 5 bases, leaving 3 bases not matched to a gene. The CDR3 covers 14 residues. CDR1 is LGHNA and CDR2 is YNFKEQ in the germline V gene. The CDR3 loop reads CASSQAWTGYGYTF. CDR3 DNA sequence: TGTGCCAGCAGCCAAGCGTGGACAGGGTATGGCTACACCTTC.